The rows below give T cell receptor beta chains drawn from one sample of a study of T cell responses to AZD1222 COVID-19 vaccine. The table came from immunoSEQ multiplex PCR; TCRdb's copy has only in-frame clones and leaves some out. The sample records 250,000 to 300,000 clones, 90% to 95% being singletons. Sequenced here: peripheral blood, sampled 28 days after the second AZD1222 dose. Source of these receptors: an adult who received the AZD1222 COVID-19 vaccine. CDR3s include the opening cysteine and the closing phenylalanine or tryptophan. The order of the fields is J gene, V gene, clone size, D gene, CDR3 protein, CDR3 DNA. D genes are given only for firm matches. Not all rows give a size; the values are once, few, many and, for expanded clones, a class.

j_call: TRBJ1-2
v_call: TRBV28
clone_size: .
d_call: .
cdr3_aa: CASSLQGFGYGYTF
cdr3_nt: TGTGCCAGCAGTTTACAGGGATTCGGCTATGGCTACACCTTC

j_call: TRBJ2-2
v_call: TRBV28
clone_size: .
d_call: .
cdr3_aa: CASSSTGRPVGELFF
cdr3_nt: TGTGCCAGCAGTTCAACGGGACGGCCGGTTGGGGAGCTGTTTTTT

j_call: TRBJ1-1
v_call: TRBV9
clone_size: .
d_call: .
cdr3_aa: CASSVEVNTEAFF
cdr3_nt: TGTGCCAGCAGCGTAGAGGTAAACACTGAAGCTTTCTTT

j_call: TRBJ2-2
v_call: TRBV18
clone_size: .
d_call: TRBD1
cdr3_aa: CASSPGTGVTGELFF
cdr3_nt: TGTGCCAGCTCACCGGGGACAGGGGTGACCGGGGAGCTGTTTTTT

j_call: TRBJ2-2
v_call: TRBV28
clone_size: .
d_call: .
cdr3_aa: CASSLAGADGELFF
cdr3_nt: TGTGCCAGCAGTTTGGCGGGGGCCGACGGGGAGCTGTTTTTT

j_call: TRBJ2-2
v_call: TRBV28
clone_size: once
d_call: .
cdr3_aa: CASSPPPKTGELFF
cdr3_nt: TGTGCCAGCAGTCCCCCTCCTAAGACCGGGGAGCTGTTTTTT

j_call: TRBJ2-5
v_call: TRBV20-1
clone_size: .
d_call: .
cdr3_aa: CSARDRETQYF
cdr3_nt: TGCAGTGCGAGGGACCGAGAGACCCAGTACTTC

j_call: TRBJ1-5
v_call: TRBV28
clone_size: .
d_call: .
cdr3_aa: CASMLSNQPQHF
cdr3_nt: TGTGCCAGCATGCTTAGCAATCAGCCCCAGCATTTT

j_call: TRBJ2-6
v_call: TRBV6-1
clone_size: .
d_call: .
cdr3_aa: CASSEEDSGANVLTF
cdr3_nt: TGTGCCAGCAGTGAGGAGGACTCTGGGGCCAACGTCCTGACTTTC

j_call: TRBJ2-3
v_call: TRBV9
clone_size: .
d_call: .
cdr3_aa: CASSPTRRTDTQYF
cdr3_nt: TGTGCCAGCAGCCCCACCCGTAGAACAGATACGCAGTATTTT

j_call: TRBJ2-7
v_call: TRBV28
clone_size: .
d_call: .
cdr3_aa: CASTNSYEQYF
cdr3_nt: TGTGCCAGCACGAACTCCTACGAGCAGTACTTC

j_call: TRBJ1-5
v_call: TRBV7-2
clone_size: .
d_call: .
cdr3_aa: CASSLAQGGRNQPQHF
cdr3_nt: TGTGCCAGCAGCTTAGCGCAAGGTGGGCGAAATCAGCCCCAGCATTTT

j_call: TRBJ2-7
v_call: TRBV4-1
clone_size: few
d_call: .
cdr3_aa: CASSQEVGRASYEQYF
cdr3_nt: TGCGCCAGCAGCCAAGAGGTCGGCAGGGCCTCCTACGAGCAGTACTTC

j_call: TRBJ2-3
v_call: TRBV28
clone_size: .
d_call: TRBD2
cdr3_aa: CASRNPGLEPDTQYF
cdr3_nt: TGTGCCAGCAGGAATCCGGGACTAGAACCAGATACGCAGTATTTT

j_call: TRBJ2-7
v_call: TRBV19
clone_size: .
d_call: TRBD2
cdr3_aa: CASSTGRGAGGHEQYF
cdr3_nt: TGTGCCAGTAGTACCGGCCGAGGGGCGGGAGGACACGAGCAGTACTTC

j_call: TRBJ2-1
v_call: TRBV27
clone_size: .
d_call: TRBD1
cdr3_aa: CASSLGQGNEQFF
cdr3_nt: TGTGCCAGCAGTTTGGGACAGGGGAATGAGCAGTTCTTC

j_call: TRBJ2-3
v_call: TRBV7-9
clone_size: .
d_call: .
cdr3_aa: CASSLLQSQYF
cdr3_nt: TGTGCCAGCAGCTTGTTGCAATCGCAGTATTTT

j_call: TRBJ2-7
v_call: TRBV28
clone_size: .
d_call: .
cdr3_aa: CASSLYPGLSYEQYF
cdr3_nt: TGTGCCAGCAGTTTATATCCGGGCCTCTCCTACGAGCAGTACTTC

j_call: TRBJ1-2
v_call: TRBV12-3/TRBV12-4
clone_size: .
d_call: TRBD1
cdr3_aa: CASSSTGERGYTF
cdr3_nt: TGTGCCAGCAGTTCCACAGGGGAGCGAGGCTACACCTTC

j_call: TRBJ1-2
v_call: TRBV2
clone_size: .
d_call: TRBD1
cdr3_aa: CASRSQGNYGYTF
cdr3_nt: TGTGCCAGCAGGTCACAGGGGAACTATGGCTACACCTTC

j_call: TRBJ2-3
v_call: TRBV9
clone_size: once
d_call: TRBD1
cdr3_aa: CASSARTGAEDTQYF
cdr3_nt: TGTGCCAGCAGCGCCCGGACAGGGGCCGAGGATACGCAGTATTTT

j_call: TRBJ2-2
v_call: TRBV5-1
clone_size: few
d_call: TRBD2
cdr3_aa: CASSRMGLAGGPTGELFF
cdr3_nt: TGCGCCAGCAGCCGAATGGGACTAGCGGGAGGGCCAACCGGGGAGCTGTTTTTT

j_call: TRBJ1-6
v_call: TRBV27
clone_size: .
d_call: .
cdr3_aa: CASSPRTGNSPLHF
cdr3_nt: TGTGCCAGCAGTCCTCGGACGGGAAATTCACCCCTCCACTTT

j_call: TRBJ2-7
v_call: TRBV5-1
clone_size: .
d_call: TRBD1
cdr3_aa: CASSSGQGAREQYF
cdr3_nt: TGCGCCAGCAGCTCGGGACAGGGGGCGAGAGAGCAGTACTTC

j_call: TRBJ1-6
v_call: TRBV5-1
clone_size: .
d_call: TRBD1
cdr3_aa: CASSLQGAMSYNSPLHF
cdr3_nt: TGCGCCAGCAGTTTACAGGGGGCGATGTCCTATAATTCACCCCTCCACTTT

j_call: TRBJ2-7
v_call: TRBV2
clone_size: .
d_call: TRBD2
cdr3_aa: CASSSSGRRQEQYF
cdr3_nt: TGTGCCAGCAGTAGTAGCGGGAGGAGGCAAGAGCAGTACTTC

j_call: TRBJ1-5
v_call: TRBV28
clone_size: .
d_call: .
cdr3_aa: CASGYRVNQPQHF
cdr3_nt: TGTGCCAGCGGTTACAGGGTGAATCAGCCCCAGCATTTT

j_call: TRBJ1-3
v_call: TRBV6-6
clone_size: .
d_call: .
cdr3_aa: CASSYLGPNSGNTIYF
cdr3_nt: TGTGCCAGCAGTTACTTGGGGCCAAACTCTGGAAACACCATATATTTT

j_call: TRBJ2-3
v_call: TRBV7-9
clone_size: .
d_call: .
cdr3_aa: CASSLQGFRDTQYF
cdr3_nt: TGTGCCAGCAGCTTACAGGGCTTCCGAGATACGCAGTATTTT

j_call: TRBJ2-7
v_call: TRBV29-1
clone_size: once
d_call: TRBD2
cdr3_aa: CSVVGGSYEQYF
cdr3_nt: TGCAGCGTTGTTGGCGGGAGTTACGAGCAGTACTTC

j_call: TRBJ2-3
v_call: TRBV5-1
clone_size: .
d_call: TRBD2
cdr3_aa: CASRYIAGGTDTQYF
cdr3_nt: TGCGCCAGCAGATATATAGCGGGGGGCACAGATACGCAGTATTTT

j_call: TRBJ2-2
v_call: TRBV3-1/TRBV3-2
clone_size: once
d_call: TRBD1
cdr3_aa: CASSRKAQGANTGELFF
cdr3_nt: TGTGCCAGCAGCCGAAAGGCCCAGGGGGCGAACACCGGGGAGCTGTTTTTT

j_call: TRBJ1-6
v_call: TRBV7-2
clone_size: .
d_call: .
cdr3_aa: CASSSQVLYNSPLHF
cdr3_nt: TGTGCCAGCAGCTCACAGGTTTTATATAATTCACCCCTCCACTTT

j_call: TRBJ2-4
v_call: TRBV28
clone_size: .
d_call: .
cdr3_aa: CASRGPPAKNIQYF
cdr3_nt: TGTGCCAGCAGGGGCCCACCAGCCAAAAACATTCAGTACTTC

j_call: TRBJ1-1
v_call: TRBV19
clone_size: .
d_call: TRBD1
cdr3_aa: CASSISVGTGRGNTEAFF
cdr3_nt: TGTGCCAGTAGTATCAGTGTCGGGACAGGGCGGGGGAACACTGAAGCTTTCTTT

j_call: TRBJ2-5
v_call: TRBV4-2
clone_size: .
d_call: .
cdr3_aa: CASSPAVQETQYF
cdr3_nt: TGTGCCAGCAGCCCCGCGGTCCAAGAGACCCAGTACTTC

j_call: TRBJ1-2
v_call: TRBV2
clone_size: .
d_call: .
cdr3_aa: CASTLKQENYGYTF
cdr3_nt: TGTGCCAGCACACTCAAACAGGAAAACTATGGCTACACCTTC

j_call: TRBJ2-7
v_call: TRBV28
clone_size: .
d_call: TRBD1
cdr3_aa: CASRGQAYEQYF
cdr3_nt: TGTGCCAGCAGGGGACAGGCCTACGAGCAGTACTTC

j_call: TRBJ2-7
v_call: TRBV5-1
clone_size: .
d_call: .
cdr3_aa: CASRATQGFLYEQYF
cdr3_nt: TGCGCCAGCAGGGCAACTCAGGGGTTCCTCTACGAGCAGTACTTC

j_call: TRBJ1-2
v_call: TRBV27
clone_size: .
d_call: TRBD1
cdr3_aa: CASSLSDRSYGYTF
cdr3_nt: TGTGCCAGCAGTTTATCGGACAGGTCCTATGGCTACACCTTC

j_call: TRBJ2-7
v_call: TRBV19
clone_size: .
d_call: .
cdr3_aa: CASSIVGNSYEQYF
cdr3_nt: TGTGCCAGTAGTATAGTTGGCAACTCCTACGAGCAGTACTTC

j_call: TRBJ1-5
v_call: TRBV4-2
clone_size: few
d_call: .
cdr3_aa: CASSQEADQPQHF
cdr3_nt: TGTGCCAGCAGCCAAGAGGCCGATCAGCCCCAGCATTTT

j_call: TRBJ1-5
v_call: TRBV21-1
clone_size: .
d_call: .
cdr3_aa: CARGQPHQHF
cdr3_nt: TGTGCCAGAGGACAGCCTCACCAGCATTTT

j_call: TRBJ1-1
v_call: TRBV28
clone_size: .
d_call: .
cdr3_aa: CASSLLETEAFF
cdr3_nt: TGTGCCAGCAGTTTATTGGAAACTGAAGCTTTCTTT

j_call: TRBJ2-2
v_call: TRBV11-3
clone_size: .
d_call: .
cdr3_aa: CASSSRMDTGELFF
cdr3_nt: TGTGCCAGCAGCTCCCGTATGGACACCGGGGAGCTGTTTTTT

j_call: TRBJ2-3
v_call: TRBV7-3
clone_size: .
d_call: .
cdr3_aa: CASSSGGTDTQYF
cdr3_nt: TGTGCCAGCAGCTCAGGGGGCACAGATACGCAGTATTTT

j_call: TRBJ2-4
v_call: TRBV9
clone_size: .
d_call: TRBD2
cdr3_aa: CASSVAGGSKNIQYF
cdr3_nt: TGTGCCAGCAGCGTAGCGGGAGGTTCCAAAAACATTCAGTACTTC

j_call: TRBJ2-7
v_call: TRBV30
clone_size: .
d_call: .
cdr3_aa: CAWSGAYEQYF
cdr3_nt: TGTGCCTGGAGCGGCGCCTACGAGCAGTACTTC

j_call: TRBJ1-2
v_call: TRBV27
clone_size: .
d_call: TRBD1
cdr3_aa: CASSSQGTNYGYTF
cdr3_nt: TGTGCCAGCAGTTCACAGGGGACTAACTATGGCTACACCTTC

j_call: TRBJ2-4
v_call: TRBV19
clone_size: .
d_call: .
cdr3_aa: CASSTARGMNIQYF
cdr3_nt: TGTGCCAGTAGTACGGCCAGGGGTATGAACATTCAGTACTTC

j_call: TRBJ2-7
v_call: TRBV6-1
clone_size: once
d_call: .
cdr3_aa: CASSAGTPNFPYEQYF
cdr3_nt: TGTGCCAGCAGTGCGGGGACACCGAACTTCCCCTACGAGCAGTACTTC

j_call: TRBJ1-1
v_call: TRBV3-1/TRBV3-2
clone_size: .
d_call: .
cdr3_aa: CASSQARQNTEAFF
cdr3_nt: TGTGCCAGCAGCCAAGCTCGGCAGAACACTGAAGCTTTCTTT

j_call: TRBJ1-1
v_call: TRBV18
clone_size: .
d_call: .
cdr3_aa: CASSATGNTRNEAFF
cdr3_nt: TGTGCCAGCTCAGCGACAGGCAACACTAGAAATGAAGCTTTCTTT

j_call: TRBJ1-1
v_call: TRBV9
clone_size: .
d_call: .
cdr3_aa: CASSPSSGSTEAFF
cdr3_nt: TGTGCCAGCAGCCCTTCCTCAGGGAGCACTGAAGCTTTCTTT

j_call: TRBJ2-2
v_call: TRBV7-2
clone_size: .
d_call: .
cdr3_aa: CASSPRPVGGELFF
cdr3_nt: TGTGCCAGCAGCCCCCGACCGGTTGGCGGGGAGCTGTTTTTT

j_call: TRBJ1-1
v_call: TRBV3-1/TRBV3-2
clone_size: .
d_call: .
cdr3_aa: CASCKGVNTEAFF
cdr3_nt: TGTGCCAGCTGCAAGGGAGTTAACACTGAAGCTTTCTTT

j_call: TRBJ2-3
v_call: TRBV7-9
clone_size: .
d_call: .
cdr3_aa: CASSQSQPLSTDTQYF
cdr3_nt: TGTGCCAGCAGCCAGAGCCAGCCACTATCCACAGATACGCAGTATTTT

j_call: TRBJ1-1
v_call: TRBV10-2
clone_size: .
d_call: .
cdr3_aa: CASSESGRPEAFF
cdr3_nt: TGCGCCAGCAGTGAGAGCGGACGGCCTGAAGCTTTCTTT